The 5 T cell receptor beta chains reported below all come from one sample, sequenced in a study of a mutant IDH1 vaccine in newly diagnosed glioma. Specified time point: week 47, end of study. Alongside topical imiquimod, each dose of vaccine comprised 300 ug of mutant IDH1 20-mer peptide. Sequenced by immunoSEQ multiplex PCR; TCRdb stores in-frame clones only, minus some. The table records 50,000 to 70,000 clones, around 83% of them present only once. These TCRs' antigens remain unknown. This material consisted of PBMCs, taken from a glioma patient whose treatment included an IDH1 peptide vaccine. These receptors were taken from a woman between 45 and 65 years old with glioma.

The rearrangement links TRBV4-1 to TRBJ1-5; D may be TRBD1 (5 bases). CDR1 MGHRA and CDR2 YSYEKL come from the germline V gene. This CDR3 has 15 amino acids. Between the trimmed V and J ends, which lost 0 bases and 5 bases, there was a span of 11 bases. CDR3 residues: CASSQDGGGDQPQHF. DNA for the CDR3: TGCGCCAGCAGCCAAGATGGCGGGGGGGATCAGCCCCAGCATTTT.

The chain links TRBV7-6 to TRBJ1-1, with D hard to call. In germline, CDR1 is SGHVS, CDR2 FNYEAQ. The CDR3 spans 14 residues. The V and J ends lost 3 bases and 2 bases respectively, with 10 bases between them. The CDR3 protein is CASSLDPVNTEAFF. The DNA for the CDR3 is TGTGCCAGCAGCTTGGACCCAGTAAACACTGAAGCTTTCTTT.

Only a few counts were recorded for this clone. The chain's CDR3 is CASSQDPGIDSPLHF. CDR3 DNA sequence: TGCGCCAGCAGCCAAGATCCAGGGATAGATTCACCCCTCCACTTT. V is TRBV4-1 and J is TRBJ1-6; possibly TRBD1 for D (5 bases). This CDR3 spans 15 amino acids. Germline V gene lookup returns CDR1 MGHRA and CDR2 YSYEKL. Trimming stripped 0 bases from V and 8 bases from J, with 11 bases between.

The rearrangement uses TRBV2 and TRBJ1-1, with D tentatively TRBD1 (5 bases). The ends were cut back, 4 bases at V and 0 bases at J, with 9 bases in the middle. Germline V lookup: CDR1 SNHLY, CDR2 FYNNEI. The CDR3 runs to 14 residues. For the CDR3, the DNA is TGTGCCAGCAGTGCCAGGGCGGTGAACACTGAAGCTTTCTTT. This sequence encodes CASSARAVNTEAFF.

The chain links TRBV9 to TRBJ1-5, with 9 bases matching TRBD1. V was clipped by 3 bases and J by 5 bases; unmatched bases: 3. The CDR3 covers 14 residues. CDR1 SGDLS and CDR2 YYNGEE come from the germline V gene. As DNA, the CDR3 is TGTGCCAGCAGCGCACAGGGGGCGGATCAGCCCCAGCATTTT. It codes for CASSAQGADQPQHF.